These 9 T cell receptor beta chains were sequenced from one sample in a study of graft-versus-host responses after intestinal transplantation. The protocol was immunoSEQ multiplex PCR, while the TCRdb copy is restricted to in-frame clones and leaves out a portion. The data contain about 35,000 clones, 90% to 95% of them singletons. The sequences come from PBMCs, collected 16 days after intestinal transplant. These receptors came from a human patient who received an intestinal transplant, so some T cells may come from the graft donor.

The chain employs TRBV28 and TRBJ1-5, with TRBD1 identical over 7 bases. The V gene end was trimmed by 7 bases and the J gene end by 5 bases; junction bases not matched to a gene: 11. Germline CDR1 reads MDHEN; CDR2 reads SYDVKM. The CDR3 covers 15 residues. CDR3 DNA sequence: TGTGCCAGCACCTTGACAGGGAGACCAGATCAGCCCCAGCATTTT. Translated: CASTLTGRPDQPQHF.

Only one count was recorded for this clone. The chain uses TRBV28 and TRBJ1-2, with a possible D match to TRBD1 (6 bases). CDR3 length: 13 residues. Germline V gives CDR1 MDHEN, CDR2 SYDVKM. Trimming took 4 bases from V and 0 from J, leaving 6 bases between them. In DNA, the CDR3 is TGTGCCAGCAGTTGGACAGCTAACTATGGCTACACCTTC. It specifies CASSWTANYGYTF.

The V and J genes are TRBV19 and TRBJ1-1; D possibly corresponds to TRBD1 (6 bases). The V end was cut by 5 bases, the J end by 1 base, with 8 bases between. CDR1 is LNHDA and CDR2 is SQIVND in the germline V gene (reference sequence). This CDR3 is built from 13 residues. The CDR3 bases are TGTGCCAGTAGTTTACAGGGGAACACTGAAGCTTTCTTT. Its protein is CASSLQGNTEAFF.

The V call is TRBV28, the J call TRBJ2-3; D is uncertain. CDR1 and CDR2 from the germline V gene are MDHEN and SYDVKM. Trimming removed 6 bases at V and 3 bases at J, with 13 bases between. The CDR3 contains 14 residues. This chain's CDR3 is CASSLLEWTDTQYF. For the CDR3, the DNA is TGTGCCAGCAGCCTGCTGGAGTGGACAGATACGCAGTATTTT. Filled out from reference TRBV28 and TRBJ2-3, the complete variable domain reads DVKVTQSSRYLVKRTGEKVFLECVQDMDHENMFWYRQDPGLGLRLIYFSYDVKMKEKGDIPEGYSVSREKKERFSLILESASTNQTSMYLCASSLLEWTDTQYFGPGTRLTVL.

CDR3 bases: TGCGCCAGCGGTGGGGGACTAGCGGATTACTACGAGCAGTACTTC. Amino acid sequence: CASGGGLADYYEQYF. The rearrangement joins TRBV5-1 to TRBJ2-7; 11 bases fit TRBD2. CDR3 length: 15 residues. Germline assignment: CDR1 SGHRS and CDR2 YFSETQ. V gave up 7 bases and J gave up 3 bases; unmatched junction bases: 9.

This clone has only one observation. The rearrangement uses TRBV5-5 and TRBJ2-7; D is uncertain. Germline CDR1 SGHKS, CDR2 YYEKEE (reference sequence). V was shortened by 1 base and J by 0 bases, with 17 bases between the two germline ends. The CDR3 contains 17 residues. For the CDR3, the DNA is TGTGCCAGCAGCTTGTCTCCCCCCTCAGCAGTCTCCTACGAGCAGTACTTC. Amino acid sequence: CASSLSPPSAVSYEQYF. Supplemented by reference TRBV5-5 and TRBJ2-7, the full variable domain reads DAGVTQSPTHLIKTRGQQVTLRCSPISGHKSVSWYQQVLGQGPQFIFQYYEKEERGRGNFPDRFSARQFPNYSSELNVNALLLGDSALYLCASSLSPPSAVSYEQYFGPGTRLTVT.

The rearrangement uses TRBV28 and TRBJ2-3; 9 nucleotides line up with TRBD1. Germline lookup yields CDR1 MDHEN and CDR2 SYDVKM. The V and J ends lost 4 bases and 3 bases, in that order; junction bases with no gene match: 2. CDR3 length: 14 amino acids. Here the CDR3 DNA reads TGTGCCAGCAGTTGGGGACAGGGAACAGATACGCAGTATTTT. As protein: CASSWGQGTDTQYF.

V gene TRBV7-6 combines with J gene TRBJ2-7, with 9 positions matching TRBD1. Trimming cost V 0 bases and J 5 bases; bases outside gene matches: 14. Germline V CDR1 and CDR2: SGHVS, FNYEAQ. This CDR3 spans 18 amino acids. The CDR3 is CASSLAGQGYPLFHEQYF. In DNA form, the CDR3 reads TGTGCCAGCAGCTTAGCGGGACAGGGTTATCCCCTCTTCCACGAGCAGTACTTC.

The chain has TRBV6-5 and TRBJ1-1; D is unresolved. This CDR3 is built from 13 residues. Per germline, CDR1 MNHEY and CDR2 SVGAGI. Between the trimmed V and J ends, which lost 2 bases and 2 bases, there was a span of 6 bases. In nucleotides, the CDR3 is TGTGCCAGCAGTTACGCCTATAACACTGAAGCTTTCTTT. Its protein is CASSYAYNTEAFF.